The 27 T cell receptor beta chains reported below all come from one sample, sequenced in a study of long-term antiretroviral therapy in people with HIV. Samples were assayed with immunoSEQ v3.0 at survey level. Profiled with immunoSEQ multiplex PCR; TCRdb holds only in-frame clones, not every one. Here the sample spans over 25,000 clones, 90% being singletons. The sample here was unsorted PBMCs, taken 3.2 years before starting antiretroviral therapy. These receptors came from a man aged 50 or older with HIV.

This sequence joins TRBV5-1 and TRBJ2-3, with 7 nucleotides matching TRBD1. Losses at the gene ends were 3 bases for V and 1 base for J; bases not matched to a gene: 5. The CDR3 runs 15 residues. The germline V gene encodes CDR1 SGHRS and CDR2 YFSETQ. CDR3 bases: TGCGCCAGCAGCTCACAGGGGCCCCGCACAGATACGCAGTATTTT. Translation: CASSSQGPRTDTQYF.

The V and J genes are TRBV30 and TRBJ1-1; D not certain. Germline assignment: CDR1 GTSNPN and CDR2 SVGIG (reference sequence). This CDR3 spans 13 amino acids. The ends were cut back, 5 bases at V and 4 bases at J, with 14 bases in the middle. CDR3 coding DNA: TGTGCCTGGCGAGGGTATCCAGGCACTGAAGCTTTCTTT. Translating it yields CAWRGYPGTEAFF.

CDR3 region: CASSQWGQIMNTEAFF. The CDR3 region has the DNA TGTGCCAGCAGTCAATGGGGACAGATTATGAACACTGAAGCTTTCTTT. The chain combines TRBV27 with TRBJ1-1, with 7 nucleotides matching TRBD1. The CDR3 loop spans 16 amino acids. Germline CDR1 MNHEY, CDR2 SMNVEV (reference sequence). V was pared by 5 bases and J by 0 bases, with 9 bases of the junction left unmatched.

The V and J genes are TRBV13 and TRBJ1-2; D possibly corresponds to TRBD1 (5 bases). CDR1 and CDR2 from the germline V gene are PRHDT and FYEKMQ (reference sequence). The CDR3 is 14 residues long. V shed 1 base and J shed 7 bases, with 13 bases lying between them. The CDR3 spells CASSLVAGPIGYTF. The CDR3 coding sequence is TGTGCCAGCAGCTTAGTGGCAGGGCCGATTGGCTACACCTTC.

The genes are TRBV5-4 and TRBJ2-1; 8 nucleotides line up with TRBD1. Trimming at V came to 4 bases and at J to 5 bases, leaving 8 bases not matched to a gene. The germline V gene has CDR1 SGHNT and CDR2 YYREEE (reference sequence). The CDR3 is made up of 15 amino acids. CDR3 protein: CASSMKQTGDNEQFF. DNA for the CDR3: TGTGCCAGCAGCATGAAACAGACAGGGGACAATGAGCAGTTCTTC.

V and J are TRBV18 and TRBJ2-3; D not resolved. Trimming stripped 2 bases from V and 2 bases from J, with 8 bases between. Germline V lookup: CDR1 KGHSH, CDR2 LQKENI. CDR3 size: 14 residues. The CDR3 sequence is CASSPARYTDTQYF. CDR3 coding DNA: TGTGCCAGCTCACCAGCGAGGTACACAGATACGCAGTATTTT.

This chain joins TRBV7-9 and TRBJ2-7; possible D gene TRBD2, 5 bases. The ends were cut back, 3 bases at V and 5 bases at J, with 11 bases in the middle. There are 13 residues in the CDR3. Germline assignment: CDR1 SEHNR and CDR2 FQNEAQ (reference sequence). CDR3 sequence reads: CASSLGLRDEQYF. Written as DNA, the CDR3 is TGTGCCAGCAGCTTGGGCTTGAGGGACGAGCAGTACTTC. The variable domain in full, with the rest retrieved from reference TRBV7-9 and TRBJ2-7, is DTGVSQNPRHKITKRGQNVTFRCDPISEHNRLYWYRQTLGQGPEFLTYFQNEAQLEKSRLLSDRFSAERPKGSFSTLEIQRTEQGDSAMYLCASSLGLRDEQYFGPGTRLTVT.

The CDR3 loop reads CASSLAFLTSGGPQETQYF. CDR3 nucleotide sequence: TGCGCCAGCAGCTTGGCTTTTCTAACCAGCGGGGGGCCACAAGAGACCCAGTACTTC. The gene calls are TRBV5-1 and TRBJ2-5, with TRBD2 identical over 9 bases. V lost 0 bases to trimming and J lost 2 bases; unmatched junction nucleotides: 14. The CDR3 loop spans 19 amino acids. Germline values: CDR1 SGHRS, CDR2 YFSETQ.

J is TRBJ2-5 and V is TRBV11-2; no clear D. The germline V and J ends were trimmed by 5 bases and 5 bases, with 12 bases remaining between them. The length of the CDR3 is 13 residues. Germline V gene data show CDR1 as SGHAT and CDR2 as FQNNGV. The CDR3 bases are TGTGCCAGCAGCAGAGGTCCATGGGAGACCCAGTACTTC. Protein product: CASSRGPWETQYF.

The chain is built from TRBV7-9 and TRBJ1-5, with D possibly matching TRBD1 (5 bases). V lost 5 bases and J 2 bases, leaving 13 bases between the germline ends. This CDR3 has 15 amino acids. Germline loops: CDR1 SEHNR, CDR2 FQNEAQ (reference sequence). The CDR3: CASSDRDVGNQPQHF. The DNA of the CDR3 is TGTGCCAGCAGCGACCGGGACGTTGGCAATCAGCCCCAGCATTTT.

This chain uses TRBV29-1 with TRBJ2-1; D is perhaps TRBD1 (5 bases). V gave up 5 bases and J gave up 7 bases, with 12 bases separating them. CDR1 SQVTM and CDR2 ANQGSEA come from the germline V gene. This CDR3 region has 12 residues. The CDR3 protein is CSVRSAGNEQFF. For the CDR3, the DNA is TGCAGCGTTCGATCTGCAGGGAATGAGCAGTTCTTC.

The rearrangement joins TRBV7-9 to TRBJ2-3; D unclear. Trimming stripped 5 bases from V and 1 base from J, with 16 bases between. The CDR3 spans 16 residues. CDR1 is SEHNR and CDR2 is FQNEAQ in the germline V gene (reference sequence). The CDR3 region has the DNA TGTGCCAGCAGCGCCCTTGGGTCGTACGGCACAGATACGCAGTATTTT. The encoded protein is CASSALGSYGTDTQYF.

The gene calls are TRBV11-1 and TRBJ2-7; no clear D gene. The CDR3 contains 12 residues. Germline loops: CDR1 SGHAT, CDR2 FQDESV (reference sequence). Trimming left V 7 bases short and J 2 bases short, with 9 bases between. CDR3 nucleotides: TGTGCCAGCAAACCCTTCCCCTACGAGCAGTACTTC. Translated: CASKPFPYEQYF.

This chain connects TRBV6-5 to TRBJ1-5, with 9 nucleotides matching TRBD1. Germline V gives CDR1 MNHEY, CDR2 SVGAGI. V lost 5 bases to trimming and J lost 6 bases; unmatched junction nucleotides: 8. The CDR3 contains 15 residues. This chain's CDR3 is CASSGRDRVGQPQHF. For the CDR3, the DNA is TGTGCCAGCAGTGGCCGGGACAGGGTCGGTCAGCCCCAGCATTTT.

The chain recombines TRBV5-1 with TRBJ2-1; 9 bases line up with TRBD2. The CDR3 covers 16 residues. V shed 0 bases and J 5 bases; nucleotides not matched to a gene: 6. CDR1 and CDR2 (germline): SGHRS, YFSETQ. The CDR3 bases are TGCGCCAGCAGCTTGGGGCTAGCGGGACAAGACAATGAGCAGTTCTTC. Translated, it gives CASSLGLAGQDNEQFF.

The count of this clone is one. The chain combines TRBV4-3 with TRBJ2-1, with 9 bases that match TRBD2. Trimming took 4 bases from V and 0 from J; bases not matched to a gene: 7. The V gene's germline CDR1 is LGHNA and CDR2 YSLEER. The CDR3 has 17 amino acids. Here the CDR3 reads CASSRNSGGYSYNEQFF. CDR3 sequence (DNA): TGCGCCAGCAGCCGAAATAGCGGGGGATACTCCTACAATGAGCAGTTCTTC.

The chain couples TRBV4-3 to TRBJ2-1; 7 nucleotides align to TRBD2. CDR3 length equals 16 residues. The germline V gene encodes CDR1 LGHNA and CDR2 YSLEER. J was trimmed by 6 bases and V by 4 bases; bases with no gene match: 12. The chain's CDR3 is CASSPSAGLFLNEQFF. CDR3 nucleotide sequence: TGCGCCAGCAGCCCCTCAGCGGGACTATTCCTCAATGAGCAGTTCTTC.

The rearrangement links TRBV15 to TRBJ2-7; 15 bases are a match to TRBD2. The germline V gene has CDR1 LNHNV and CDR2 YYDKDF (reference sequence). After removal of 4 bases from V and 1 base from J, the junction contained 11 bases not matched to a gene. This CDR3 region has 19 residues. The CDR3 spells CATSTRTSGRAERSYEQYF. The CDR3 nucleotides read TGTGCCACCAGCACCAGGACTAGCGGGAGGGCCGAACGGTCCTACGAGCAGTACTTC.

The chain carries TRBV5-8 and TRBJ1-5; D remains unclear. The CDR3 contains 13 residues. Germline CDR1 SGHTS, CDR2 YDEGEE. V was shortened by 4 bases and J by 5 bases, with 10 bases between the two germline ends. The CDR3 coding sequence is TGTGCCAGCAGCCCTTTTGGGGATCAGCCCCAGCATTTT. Residues: CASSPFGDQPQHF.

The chain has TRBV4-1 and TRBJ1-5; a weak D match, TRBD1 (6 bases). Germline V gives CDR1 MGHRA, CDR2 YSYEKL. CDR3 size: 14 residues. Trimming left V 2 bases short and J 5 bases short, with 10 bases between. CDR3 region: CASSQQGTYQPQHF. In DNA form, the CDR3 reads TGCGCCAGCAGCCAACAGGGGACTTATCAGCCCCAGCATTTT.

This clone was recorded once. The genes are TRBV5-1 and TRBJ2-2; D might be TRBD1 or TRBD2, each matching 5 bases. The CDR3 has 15 amino acids. The V gene lost 0 bases and the J gene lost 5 bases, with 11 bases spanning the gap. The germline V gene has CDR1 SGHRS and CDR2 YFSETQ. The CDR3 sequence: CASSLEGPGTGELFF. In DNA, the CDR3 is TGCGCCAGCAGCTTGGAGGGGCCGGGGACCGGGGAGCTGTTTTTT.

This sequence joins TRBV29-1 and TRBJ2-1; no clear D. CDR3 length equals 15 residues. The V gene lost 4 bases and the J gene lost 1 base, with 14 bases spanning the gap. Germline V gene sequence: CDR1 SQVTM, CDR2 ANQGSEA. In DNA form, the CDR3 reads TGCAGCGTTGTAGTCGGCTCGGCATCCTACAATGAGCAGTTCTTC. Encoded protein: CSVVVGSASYNEQFF.

The rearrangement links TRBV7-6 to TRBJ2-2; tentatively, D is TRBD2 (6 bases). The CDR3 sequence is 12 residues long. Germline assignment: CDR1 SGHVS and CDR2 FNYEAQ. V gave up 8 bases and J gave up 8 bases, with 12 bases separating them. CDR3 coding DNA: TGTGCCAGCGGGGGGTACCCAGGGGAGCTGTTTTTT. Its protein product is CASGGYPGELFF.

This clone was counted a single time. The rearrangement joins TRBV19 to TRBJ2-5; 10 bases are a match to TRBD1. V was clipped by 5 bases and J by 0 bases; unmatched bases: 9. CDR1 LNHDA and CDR2 SQIVND come from the germline V gene (reference sequence). The CDR3 consists of 17 residues. Here the CDR3 reads CASSAMSGTGDQETQYF. The CDR3 nucleotides are TGTGCCAGTAGTGCGATGTCCGGGACAGGGGACCAAGAGACCCAGTACTTC.

This clone appeared a single time. V and J are TRBV29-1 and TRBJ1-1; TRBD1 matches 10 bases. V was clipped by 1 base and J by 4 bases; unmatched bases: 0. This CDR3 spans 13 amino acids. Per germline, CDR1 SQVTM and CDR2 ANQGSEA. The CDR3 sequence: CSVEGTGGTEAFF. The CDR3 DNA sequence: TGCAGCGTTGAAGGGACAGGGGGCACTGAAGCTTTCTTT.

This clone was detected only once. The J gene is TRBJ1-2, the V gene TRBV5-1, with 8 bases identical to TRBD1. CDR3 length: 14 amino acids. CDR1 is SGHRS, CDR2 YFSETQ, per germline. The V and J ends lost 2 bases and 6 bases, in that order; junction bases with no gene match: 6. The CDR3 nucleotides read TGCGCCAGCAGCTTTTACCCGGGACAGGATGGCTACACCTTC. Its protein is CASSFYPGQDGYTF.

This chain joins TRBV4-3 and TRBJ1-1, with 10 bases identical to TRBD1. The germline V gene has CDR1 LGHNA and CDR2 YSLEER. V shed 0 bases and J 5 bases; nucleotides not matched to a gene: 12. The CDR3 length is 18 residues. CDR3: CASSQDEIMGQGNTEAFF. The CDR3 nucleotides are TGCGCCAGCAGCCAAGATGAGATCATGGGACAGGGGAATACTGAAGCTTTCTTT.